Listed here are 20 T cell receptor beta chains from one sample, sequenced in a study of OX40 agonist ivuxolimab in advanced cancers. TCRdb keeps only in-frame clones here, not all; method: immunoSEQ multiplex PCR. The sample comprises some 98,000 clones, around 92% of which are singletons, and about 0.3% rests with the top ten. The sample was CD4+ or CD8+ T cells sorted from blood, taken in a trial of the OX40 agonist ivuxolimab. These TCRs come from an adult with an advanced solid tumor such as melanoma, head and neck, liver or kidney cancer.

The chain employs TRBV11-3 and TRBJ2-7; 10 positions match TRBD2. V shed 5 bases, J shed 7 bases, and the junction held 14 bases outside the gene matches. The CDR3 is made up of 16 amino acids. The germline CDR1 and CDR2 sequences are SGHNT and YENEEA. The chain's CDR3 is CASSPPRLAGEREQYF. CDR3 coding DNA: TGTGCCAGCAGCCCCCCTCGGCTAGCGGGGGAGAGAGAGCAGTACTTC. Supplemented by reference TRBV11-3 and TRBJ2-7, the full variable domain reads EAGVVQSPRYKIIEKKQPVAFWCNPISGHNTLYWYLQNLGQGPELLIRYENEEAVDDSQLPKDRFSAERLKGVDSTLKIQPAELGDSAVYLCASSPPRLAGEREQYFGPGTRLTVT.

With regard to this clone: Sequence at one end of the junction differs from germline and may be a read error. This chain links TRBV7-7 with TRBJ2-2; 13 nucleotides align to TRBD2. There are 15 residues in the CDR3. The germline V gene encodes CDR1 SSHAT and CDR2 FNYEAQ (reference sequence). The CDR3 bases are TGTGCTAGCAGCTCCGGGACTAGCGGGGTCGGGGAGCTGTTTTTT. This sequence encodes CASSSGTSGVGELFF.

This clone occurred once. The chain links TRBV19 to TRBJ1-1, with 9 bases lining up with TRBD1. In germline, CDR1 is LNHDA, CDR2 SQIVND (reference sequence). This CDR3 has 14 residues. With 4 bases clipped from V and 4 bases from J, the junction kept 4 bases outside the gene matches. The CDR3 spells CASSRGQGVTEAFF. The CDR3 region has the DNA TGTGCCAGTAGTAGGGGACAGGGCGTCACTGAAGCTTTCTTT.

The chain is built from TRBV6-1 and TRBJ2-3; TRBD1 matches 8 bases. The CDR3 consists of 15 residues. CDR1 is MNHNS and CDR2 is SASEGT in the germline V gene. Trimming at V came to 2 bases and at J to 1 base, leaving 2 bases not matched to a gene. The CDR3 sequence is CASSEPGQGTDTQYF. DNA of the CDR3: TGTGCCAGCAGTGAACCGGGACAGGGCACAGATACGCAGTATTTT.

The V call is TRBV18, the J call TRBJ2-3; D unresolved. V gave up 0 bases and J gave up 1 base, with 5 bases separating them. Germline CDR1 and CDR2: KGHSH and LQKENI. The CDR3 sequence is 14 residues long. The CDR3 bases are TGTGCCAGCTCACCACCAGAGGGCACAGATACGCAGTATTTT. This translates into CASSPPEGTDTQYF.

Note on this clone: The sample carries other DNA sequences with the same CDR3. The chain has TRBV7-9 and TRBJ1-3, with 9 bases identical to TRBD1. The germline CDR1 and CDR2 sequences are SEHNR and FQNEAQ (reference sequence). Trimming removed 4 bases from V and 4 bases from J; junction bases left unmatched: 5. This CDR3 is built from 15 residues. The CDR3 nucleotides read TGTGCCAGCAGCTCCGACAGGGGGTCGGGAAACACCATATATTTT. Protein product: CASSSDRGSGNTIYF.

The CDR3 nucleotides read TGTGCCTGGAGTGGAGACTTGTACAACAGCGGGGGCAATCAGCCCCAGCATTTT. This translates into CAWSGDLYNSGGNQPQHF. The chain recombines TRBV30 with TRBJ1-5, with D uncertain. This CDR3 is 18 amino acids long. Per germline, CDR1 GTSNPN and CDR2 SVGIG (reference sequence). Trimming cost V 1 base and J 2 bases, with 21 bases left between them.

This rearrangement joins TRBV10-3 to TRBJ2-1, with 11 bases lining up with TRBD2. CDR1 is ENHRY, CDR2 SYGVKD, per germline. The CDR3 consists of 14 residues. With V trimmed by 6 bases and J by 6 bases, 4 bases remained unmatched. The CDR3 sequence: CAIRASGGFNEQFF. The CDR3 nucleotides are TGTGCCATCAGGGCTAGCGGGGGGTTCAATGAGCAGTTCTTC.

V and J are TRBV6-5 and TRBJ1-4; 9 nucleotides align to TRBD1. From germline, CDR1 is MNHEY and CDR2 SVGAGI. The CDR3 contains 13 residues. Trimming at V came to 6 bases and at J to 7 bases, leaving 3 bases not matched to a gene. CDR3 sequence: CASSRDRVEKLFF. The CDR3 DNA follows: TGTGCCAGCAGCCGGGACAGGGTTGAAAAACTGTTTTTT.

This chain connects TRBV2 to TRBJ1-1, with D possibly being TRBD1 (5 bases). The CDR3 is 13 amino acids. CDR1 and CDR2 (germline): SNHLY, FYNNEI. Trimming removed 11 bases at V and 5 bases at J, with 18 bases between. The CDR3 DNA reads as TGTGCCGGAGCACTCACCAGGGCTACTGAAGCTTTCTTT. It translates to CAGALTRATEAFF.

The gene calls are TRBV18 and TRBJ1-1; a weak D match, TRBD1 (6 bases). This CDR3 has 15 amino acids. V was shortened by 4 bases and J by 1 base, with 13 bases between the two germline ends. Germline V gene lookup returns CDR1 KGHSH and CDR2 LQKENI. In DNA form, the CDR3 reads TGTGCCAGCTCACTGCTTGCGGGGGCGAACACTGAAGCTTTCTTT. It codes for CASSLLAGANTEAFF.

The chain has TRBV4-3 and TRBJ1-3; perhaps TRBD1 as D (5 bases). CDR1 is LGHNA and CDR2 is YSLEER in the germline V gene. Trimming took 9 bases from V and 0 from J, leaving 21 bases between them. The CDR3 runs to 17 residues. The chain's CDR3 is CASKGSSSRASGNTIYF. DNA for the CDR3: TGCGCCAGTAAGGGGTCCTCTAGCCGCGCCTCTGGAAACACCATATATTTT.

The genes are TRBV6-5 and TRBJ2-7; D gene ambiguous. The germline V gene encodes CDR1 MNHEY and CDR2 SVGAGI. The CDR3 consists of 14 residues. The germline V and J ends were trimmed by 6 bases and 1 base, with 13 bases remaining between them. The CDR3 region is CASSQSGVSYEQYV. The CDR3 nucleotides read TGTGCCAGCAGCCAATCTGGTGTTTCCTACGAGCAGTACGTC.

Only one count was recorded for this clone. This chain links TRBV6-1 with TRBJ2-7, with a weak D call TRBD2 (5 bases). Trimming took off 4 bases at V and 3 bases at J, with 10 bases between the two ends. This CDR3 is built from 13 residues. Germline CDR1 and CDR2: MNHNS and SASEGT. DNA of the CDR3: TGTGCCAGCAGTGGCGGACTTGGCTACGAGCAGTACGTC. Translated: CASSGGLGYEQYV.

This chain links TRBV30 with TRBJ1-5; D is uncertain. CDR1 and CDR2 (germline): GTSNPN, SVGIG (reference sequence). V lost 5 bases, J lost 0 bases, and 11 bases lay in between. The CDR3 is 14 amino acids. The CDR3 bases are TGTGCCTGGGGGGTCGCTAATAGCAATCAGCCCCAGCATTTT. It encodes CAWGVANSNQPQHF.

The CDR3 protein is CASSPIEETQYF. The CDR3 bases are TGTGCCAGCTCACCAATCGAAGAGACCCAGTACTTC. The chain uses TRBV18 and TRBJ2-5; no firm D call. Germline values: CDR1 KGHSH, CDR2 LQKENI. The CDR3 is 12 residues long. Trimming took off 2 bases at V and 3 bases at J, with 4 bases between the two ends.

The rearrangement uses TRBV2 and TRBJ1-5, with D unclear. From germline, CDR1 is SNHLY and CDR2 FYNNEI. CDR3 length: 15 amino acids. The V end lost 5 bases, the J end lost 2 bases, and 13 bases lay between the germline ends. This chain's CDR3 is CASSYQEWGNQPQHF. CDR3 nucleotides: TGTGCCAGCAGTTACCAGGAATGGGGCAATCAGCCCCAGCATTTT. Looking up the rest from reference TRBV2 and TRBJ1-5 gives the full variable domain: EPEVTQTPSHQVTQMGQEVILRCVPISNHLYFYWYRQILGQKVEFLVSFYNNEISEKSEIFDDQFSVERPDGSNFTLKIRSTKLEDSAMYFCASSYQEWGNQPQHFGDGTRLSIL.

This clone was seen once. The chain carries TRBV11-2 and TRBJ2-7, with a weak D call TRBD2 (5 bases). The CDR3 sequence is 15 residues long. Germline V lookup: CDR1 SGHAT, CDR2 FQNNGV. V shed 5 bases and J shed 0 bases, with 14 bases lying between them. CDR3 amino acids: CASSRRTVASYEQYF. In DNA, the CDR3 is TGTGCCAGCAGCCGTCGGACTGTCGCCTCCTACGAGCAGTACTTC. Supplemented by reference TRBV11-2 and TRBJ2-7, the full variable domain reads EAGVAQSPRYKIIEKRQSVAFWCNPISGHATLYWYQQILGQGPKLLIQFQNNGVVDDSQLPKDRFSAERLKGVDSTLKIQPAKLEDSAVYLCASSRRTVASYEQYFGPGTRLTVT.

The V call is TRBV2, the J call TRBJ1-1; D not certain. The V and J ends lost 6 bases and 1 base respectively, with 3 bases between them. Germline V gives CDR1 SNHLY, CDR2 FYNNEI. CDR3 length equals 11 residues. The CDR3 reads CASRRNTEAFF. The CDR3 nucleotides are TGTGCCAGCAGACGGAACACTGAAGCTTTCTTT.

This chain uses TRBV4-2 with TRBJ1-5; maybe TRBD1 (6 bases). The germline V gene has CDR1 LGHNA and CDR2 YNFKEQ. There are 16 residues in the CDR3. With 4 bases removed from V and 4 bases from J, the gap between germline ends came to 17 bases. The DNA of the CDR3 is TGTGCCAGCAGCCCAGAACAGGGAGGCCGGAATCAGCCCCAGCATTTT. Translated, it gives CASSPEQGGRNQPQHF.